The 8 T cell receptor beta chains reported below all come from one sample, sequenced in a study of Ad26.COV2.S vaccination and SARS-CoV-2 variants. TCRdb keeps only in-frame clones here, not all; method: immunoSEQ multiplex PCR. The sample carries roughly 400,000 clones, around 92% recorded once. Treatment here: approximately 18 received Ad26.COV2.S at low or high dose, single or two shots; about 5 received placebo; per-sample allocation not given. Samples analyzed were those drawn on day 63 after the first vaccine or placebo injection. Sequencing used peripheral blood, obtained in a trial of Ad26.COV2.S vaccine versus placebo. These receptors were collected from a person between 18 and 60 years old who received the Ad26.COV2.S COVID-19 vaccine or a placebo.

The rearrangement links TRBV2 to TRBJ2-5, with 8 bases identical to TRBD1. The CDR3 spans 14 residues. Trimming at V came to 1 base and at J to 8 bases, leaving 6 bases not matched to a gene. CDR1 SNHLY and CDR2 FYNNEI come from the germline V gene. The CDR3 here is CASSEDPGGSTQYF. The CDR3 nucleotides are TGTGCCAGCAGTGAAGACCCAGGGGGCAGTACCCAGTACTTC.

The chain joins TRBV7-9 to TRBJ2-5; 7 positions agree with TRBD1. There are 14 residues in the CDR3. J gave up 5 bases and V 7 bases, and 10 bases lay outside the gene matches. Germline CDR1 and CDR2: SEHNR and FQNEAQ (reference sequence). In nucleotides, the CDR3 is TGTGCCAGCACCCGTGGGACAGCCCGCGAGACCCAGTACTTC. Its protein is CASTRGTARETQYF.

The V call is TRBV5-5, the J call TRBJ2-1; 7 nucleotides line up with TRBD2. Germline V CDR1 and CDR2: SGHKS, YYEKEE (reference sequence). The CDR3 has 15 residues. With 4 bases clipped from V and 5 bases from J, the junction kept 9 bases outside the gene matches. CDR3 amino acids: CASSPWEGRHNEQFF. Written as DNA, the CDR3 is TGTGCCAGCAGCCCGTGGGAGGGGCGACACAATGAGCAGTTCTTC.

CDR3 residues: CASSPWGSPKDIQYF. As DNA, the CDR3 is TGTGCCAGCAGCCCATGGGGCAGCCCAAAAGACATTCAGTACTTC. The chain combines TRBV7-9 with TRBJ2-4; perhaps TRBD1 as D (5 bases). Trimming removed 5 bases at V and 8 bases at J, with 19 bases between. The CDR3 has 15 amino acids. Looked up from germline, CDR1 is SEHNR and CDR2 is FQNEAQ (reference sequence).

The J gene is TRBJ2-7, the V gene TRBV28; 12 nucleotides align to TRBD2. CDR1 MDHEN and CDR2 SYDVKM come from the germline V gene. V was pared by 2 bases and J by 1 base, with 6 bases of the junction left unmatched. The CDR3 has 17 amino acids. The CDR3 region has the DNA TGTGCCAGCAGTTTAGATCAGACTAGCGGGGGTTCCTACGAGCAGTACTTC. It is translated as CASSLDQTSGGSYEQYF. The full variable domain, its missing parts supplied by reference TRBV28 and TRBJ2-7, is DVKVTQSSRYLVKRTGEKVFLECVQDMDHENMFWYRQDPGLGLRLIYFSYDVKMKEKGDIPEGYSVSREKKERFSLILESASTNQTSMYLCASSLDQTSGGSYEQYFGPGTRLTVT.

V gene TRBV12-3 or TRBV12-4 combines with J gene TRBJ1-1; D is perhaps TRBD1 (5 bases). V was shortened by 5 bases and J by 7 bases, with 11 bases between the two germline ends. The CDR3 contains 12 residues. CDR3 residues: CASSRDRFEAFF. The CDR3 region has the DNA TGTGCCAGCAGTCGGGACCGGTTTGAAGCTTTCTTT.

The chain carries TRBV23-1 and TRBJ2-1, with TRBD2 matching 9 bases. TRBV23-1 is flagged as an ORF with uncertain function. CDR3 length: 19 amino acids. V lost 7 bases and J lost 0; bases outside the gene matches: 16. For the CDR3, the DNA is TGCGCCAGCACTCGGAGCGCGGGGGGGCCATTAAGCTCCTACAATGAGCAGTTCTTC. Its protein is CASTRSAGGPLSSYNEQFF.

This clone was seen once. J is TRBJ1-4 and V is TRBV4-3, with D maybe TRBD1 (5 bases). CDR3 length equals 16 residues. The germline gives CDR1 LGHNA, CDR2 YSLEER. V shed 1 base and J shed 5 bases, with 14 bases lying between them. CDR3 protein: CASSQAAGRPNEKLFF. As DNA, the CDR3 is TGCGCCAGCAGCCAAGCTGCGGGGCGGCCAAATGAAAAACTGTTTTTT.